The 4 T cell receptor beta chains in this list originate from one sample, sequenced in a study of STAT5B mutations in CD4+ large granular lymphocyte leukemia (dated by TCRdb to between 2021 and 2024). Libraries were prepared through the immunoSEQ multiplex PCR assay. In its TCRdb copy, this immuneACCESS table keeps in-frame sequences only and misses some clones. Where compared with another copy, unresolved V genes explain less than half of these, and the others have no known cause. This sample has about 26,000 clones in its table, and around 78% of those were observed once. Of the sample, around 1% is held by the ten largest clones. Sequencing used CD4+ T cells from blood buffy coats. Receptors were obtained from a human donor in good health.

The V gene is TRBV6-1, the J gene TRBJ1-5, with 7 bases identical to TRBD1. This CDR3 is built from 13 residues. The germline V gene has CDR1 MNHNS and CDR2 SASEGT. J gave up 7 bases and V 4 bases, and 4 bases lay outside the gene matches. CDR3 sequence (DNA): TGTGCCAGCAGTGGACAGGGTCAACAGCCCCAGCATTTT. Its translation is CASSGQGQQPQHF.

V usage is TRBV5-1 and J usage is TRBJ2-7, with 8 bases fitting TRBD2. V was clipped by 0 bases and J by 1 base; unmatched bases: 9. Germline V CDR1 and CDR2: SGHRS, YFSETQ. The CDR3 is made up of 17 amino acids. This CDR3 reads CASSLVGAGGGSYEQYF. Written as DNA, the CDR3 is TGCGCCAGCAGCTTGGTAGGTGCCGGGGGGGGGTCCTACGAGCAGTACTTC.

The DNA for the CDR3 is TGTGCCAGCAGTCAGGGACTAGCGGGAGTGGGCGAGCAGTACTTC. Protein: CASSQGLAGVGEQYF. V gene TRBV6-6 combines with J gene TRBJ2-7, with 14 positions matching TRBD2. CDR3 length equals 15 residues. Germline CDR1 MNHNY, CDR2 SVGAGI (reference sequence). V lost 5 bases and J lost 6; bases outside the gene matches: 6.

The chain links TRBV30 to TRBJ1-3, with D perhaps matching TRBD1 (5 bases). Trimming stripped 3 bases from V and 0 bases from J, with 18 bases between. The CDR3 loop spans 17 amino acids. Germline V gene sequence: CDR1 GTSNPN, CDR2 SVGIG (reference sequence). In DNA, the CDR3 is TGTGCCTGGAGCGACCCTAGAACGGGACTCTCTGGAAACACCATATATTTT. It encodes CAWSDPRTGLSGNTIYF.